The clone carrying this T cell receptor (beta chain) was detected a few times. This sample is drawn from a study of OX40 agonist ivuxolimab in advanced cancers. Overall study context: Ivuxolimab doses were 0.01, 0.1, 0.3, 1.5, 3 or 10 mg/kg every 2 weeks. Participants could have had prior anti-PD-1, anti-PD-L1 or anti-CTLA-4 therapy, and about 40% had some. Three patients, one with hepatocellular carcinoma and two with cutaneous melanoma, achieved partial responses.

The length of the CDR3 is 13 residues. Germline values: CDR1 SGHTA, CDR2 FQGTGA. Deletions cut 3 bases from V and 1 base from J, with 6 bases between. The protocol was immunoSEQ multiplex PCR, while the TCRdb copy is restricted to in-frame clones and leaves out a portion. The sample includes about 110,000 clones, less than 95% of them seen just once. The sample consisted of CD4+ or CD8+ T cells sorted from blood, taken in a trial of the OX40 agonist ivuxolimab. The sequence was collected from an adult with an advanced solid tumor such as melanoma, head and neck, liver or kidney cancer. This chain joins TRBV7-3 and TRBJ2-5; a weak D match, TRBD1 (5 bases). This CDR3 is CASSLTAQETQYF. The CDR3 nucleotides read TGTGCCAGCAGCTTGACAGCCCAAGAGACCCAGTACTTC.